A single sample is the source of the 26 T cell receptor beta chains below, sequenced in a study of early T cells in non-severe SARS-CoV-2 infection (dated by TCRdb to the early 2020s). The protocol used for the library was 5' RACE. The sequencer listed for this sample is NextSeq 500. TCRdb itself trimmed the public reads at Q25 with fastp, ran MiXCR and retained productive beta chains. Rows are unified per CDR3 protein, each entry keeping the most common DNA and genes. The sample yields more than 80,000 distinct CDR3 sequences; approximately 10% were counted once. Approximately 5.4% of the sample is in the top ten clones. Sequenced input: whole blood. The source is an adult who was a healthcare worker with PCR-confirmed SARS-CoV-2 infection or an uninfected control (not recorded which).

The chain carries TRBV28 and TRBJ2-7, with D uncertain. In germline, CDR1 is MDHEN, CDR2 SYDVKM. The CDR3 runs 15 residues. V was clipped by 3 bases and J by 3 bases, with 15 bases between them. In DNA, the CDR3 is TGTGCCAGCAGTTTTCACAGCACTCCCGGCTACGAGCAGTACTTC. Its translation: CASSFHSTPGYEQYF.

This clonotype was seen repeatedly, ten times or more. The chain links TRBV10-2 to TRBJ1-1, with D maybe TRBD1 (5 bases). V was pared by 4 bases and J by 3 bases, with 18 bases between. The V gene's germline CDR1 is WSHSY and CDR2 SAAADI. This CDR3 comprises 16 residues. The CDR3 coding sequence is TGCGCCAGCAGTGGATCGACCGCAGGGAAGGACACTGAAGCTTTCTTT. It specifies CASSGSTAGKDTEAFF.

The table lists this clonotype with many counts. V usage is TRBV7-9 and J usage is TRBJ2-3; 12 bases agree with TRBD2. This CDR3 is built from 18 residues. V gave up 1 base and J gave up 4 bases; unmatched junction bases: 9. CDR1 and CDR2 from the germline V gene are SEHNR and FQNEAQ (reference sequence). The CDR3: CASSLGLAGDGIADTQYF. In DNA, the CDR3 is TGTGCCAGCAGCTTAGGACTAGCGGGAGACGGGATCGCAGATACGCAGTATTTT.

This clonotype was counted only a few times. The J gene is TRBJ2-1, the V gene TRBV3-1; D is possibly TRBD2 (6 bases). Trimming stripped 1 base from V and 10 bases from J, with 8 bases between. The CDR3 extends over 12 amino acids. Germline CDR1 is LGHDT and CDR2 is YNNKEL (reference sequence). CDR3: CASSQVGREQFF. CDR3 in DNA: TGTGCCAGCAGCCAAGTTGGGAGGGAGCAGTTCTTC.

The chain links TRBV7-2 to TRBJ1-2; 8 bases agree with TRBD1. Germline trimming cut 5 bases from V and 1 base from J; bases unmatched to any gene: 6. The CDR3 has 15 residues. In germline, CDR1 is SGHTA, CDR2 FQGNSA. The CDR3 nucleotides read TGTGCCAGCAGCCCATCAGGGGGCCTTAACTATGGCTACACCTTC. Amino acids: CASSPSGGLNYGYTF.

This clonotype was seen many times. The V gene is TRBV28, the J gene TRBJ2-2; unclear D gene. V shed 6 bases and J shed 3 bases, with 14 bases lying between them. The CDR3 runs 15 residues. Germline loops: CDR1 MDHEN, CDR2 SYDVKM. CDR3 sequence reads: CASRGDAGHTGELFF. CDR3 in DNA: TGTGCCAGCAGAGGAGACGCCGGCCACACCGGGGAGCTGTTTTTT.

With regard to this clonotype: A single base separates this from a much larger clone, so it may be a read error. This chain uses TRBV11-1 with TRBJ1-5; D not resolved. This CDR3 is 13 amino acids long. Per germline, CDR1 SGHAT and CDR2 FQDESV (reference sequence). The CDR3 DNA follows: TGTGCCGGCAGCTTCCATAGCAATCAGCCCCAGCATTTT. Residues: CAGSFHSNQPQHF. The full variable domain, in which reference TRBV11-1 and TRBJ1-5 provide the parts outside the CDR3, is EAEVAQSPRYKITEKSQAVAFWCDPISGHATLYWYRQILGQGPELLVQFQDESVVDDSQLPKDRFSAERLKGVDSTLKIQPAELGDSAMYLCAGSFHSNQPQHFGDGTRLSIL.

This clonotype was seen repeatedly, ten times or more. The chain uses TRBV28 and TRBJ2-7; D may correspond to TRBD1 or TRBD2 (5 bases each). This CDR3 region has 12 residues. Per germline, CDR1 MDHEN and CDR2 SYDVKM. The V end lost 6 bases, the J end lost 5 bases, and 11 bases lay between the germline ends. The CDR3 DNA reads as TGTGCCAGCAGGGCCGGGGCCCACGAGCAGTACTTC. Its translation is CASRAGAHEQYF.

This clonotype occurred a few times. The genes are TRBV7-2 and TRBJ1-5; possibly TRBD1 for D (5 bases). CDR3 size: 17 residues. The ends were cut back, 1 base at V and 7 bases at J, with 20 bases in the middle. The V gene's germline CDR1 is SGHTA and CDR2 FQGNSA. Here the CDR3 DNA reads TGTGCCAGCAGCTTAGGCCCCCGTTCTGGGGGGGGACAGCCCCAGCATTTT. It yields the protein CASSLGPRSGGGQPQHF. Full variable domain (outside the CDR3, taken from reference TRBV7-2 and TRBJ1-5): GAGVSQSPSNKVTEKGKDVELRCDPISGHTALYWYRQSLGQGLEFLIYFQGNSAPDKSGLPSDRFSAERTGGSVSTLTIQRTQQEDSAVYLCASSLGPRSGGGQPQHFGDGTRLSIL.

In DNA form, the CDR3 reads TGCGCCAGCAGCCAGCCGCTCGCCCGAGATAAGCAGTTCTTC. It is translated as CASSQPLARDKQFF. V and J are TRBV4-1 and TRBJ2-1; no firm D call. CDR1 and CDR2 (germline): MGHRA, YSYEKL. The CDR3 consists of 14 residues. The V gene lost 3 bases and the J gene lost 11 bases, with 17 bases spanning the gap.

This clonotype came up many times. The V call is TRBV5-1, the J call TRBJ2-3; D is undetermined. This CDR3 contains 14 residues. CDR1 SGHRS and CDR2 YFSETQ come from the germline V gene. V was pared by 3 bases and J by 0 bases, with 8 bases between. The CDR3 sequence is CASSYSTSTDTQYF. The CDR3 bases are TGCGCCAGCAGCTACTCGACTAGCACAGATACGCAGTATTTT.

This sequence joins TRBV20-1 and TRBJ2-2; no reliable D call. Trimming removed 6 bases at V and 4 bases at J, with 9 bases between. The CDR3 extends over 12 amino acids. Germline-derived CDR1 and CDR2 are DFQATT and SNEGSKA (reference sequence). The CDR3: CSADHITGELFF. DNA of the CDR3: TGCAGTGCGGATCACATCACCGGGGAGCTGTTTTTT.

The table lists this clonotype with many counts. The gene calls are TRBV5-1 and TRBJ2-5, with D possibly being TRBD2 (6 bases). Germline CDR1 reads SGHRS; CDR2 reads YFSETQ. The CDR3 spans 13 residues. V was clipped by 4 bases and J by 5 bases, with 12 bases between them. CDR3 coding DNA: TGCGCCAGCAGCGACCGGAGGGCGGAGACCCAGTACTTC. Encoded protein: CASSDRRAETQYF.

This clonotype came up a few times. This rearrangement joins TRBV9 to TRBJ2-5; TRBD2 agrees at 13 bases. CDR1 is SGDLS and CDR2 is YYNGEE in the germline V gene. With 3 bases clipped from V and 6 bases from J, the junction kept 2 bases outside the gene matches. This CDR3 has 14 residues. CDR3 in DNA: TGTGCCAGCAGCGCGGGACTAGCGGGGCAGACCCAGTACTTC. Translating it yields CASSAGLAGQTQYF.

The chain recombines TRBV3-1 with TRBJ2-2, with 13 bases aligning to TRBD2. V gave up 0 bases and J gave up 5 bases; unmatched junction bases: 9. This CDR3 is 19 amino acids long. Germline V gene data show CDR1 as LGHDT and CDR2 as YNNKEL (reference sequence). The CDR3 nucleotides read TGTGCCAGCAGCCAAGAGGCCCCCCGGACTAGCGGGAGAACCGGGGAGCTGTTTTTT. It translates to CASSQEAPRTSGRTGELFF.

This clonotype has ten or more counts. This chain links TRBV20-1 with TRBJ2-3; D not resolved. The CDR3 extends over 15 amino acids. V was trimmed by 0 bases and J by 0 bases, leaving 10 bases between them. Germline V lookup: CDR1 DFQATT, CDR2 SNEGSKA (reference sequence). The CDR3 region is CSARDLRSSTDTQYF. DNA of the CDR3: TGCAGTGCTAGAGATCTGCGGTCTAGCACAGATACGCAGTATTTT.

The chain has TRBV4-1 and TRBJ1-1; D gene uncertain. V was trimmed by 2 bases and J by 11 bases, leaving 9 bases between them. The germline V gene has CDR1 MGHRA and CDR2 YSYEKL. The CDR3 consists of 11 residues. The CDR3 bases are TGCGCCAGCAGCCAAAACCGGGATGCTTTCTTT. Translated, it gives CASSQNRDAFF.

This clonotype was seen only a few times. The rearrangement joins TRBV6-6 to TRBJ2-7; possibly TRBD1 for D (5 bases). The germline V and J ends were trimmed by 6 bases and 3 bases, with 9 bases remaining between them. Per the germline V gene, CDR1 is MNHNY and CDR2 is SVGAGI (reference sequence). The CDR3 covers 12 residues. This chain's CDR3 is CASRLTDYEQYF. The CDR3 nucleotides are TGTGCCAGCAGGTTGACAGACTACGAGCAGTACTTC.

The CDR3 protein is CSVPTGQGNEKLFF. For the CDR3, the DNA is TGCAGCGTTCCAACCGGACAGGGGAATGAAAAACTGTTTTTT. The V gene is TRBV29-1, the J gene TRBJ1-4, with 9 bases that match TRBD1. V was pared by 5 bases and J by 5 bases, with 6 bases of the junction left unmatched. Germline-derived CDR1 and CDR2 are SQVTM and ANQGSEA. CDR3 length: 14 amino acids.

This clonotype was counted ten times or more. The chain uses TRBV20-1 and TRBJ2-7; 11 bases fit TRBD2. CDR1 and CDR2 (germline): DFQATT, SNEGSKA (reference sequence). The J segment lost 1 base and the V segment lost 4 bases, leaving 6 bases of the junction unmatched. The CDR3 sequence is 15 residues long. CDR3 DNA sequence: TGCAGTGCTACCCAGACTAGCGGGGTTTCCTACGAGCAGTACTTC. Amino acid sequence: CSATQTSGVSYEQYF.

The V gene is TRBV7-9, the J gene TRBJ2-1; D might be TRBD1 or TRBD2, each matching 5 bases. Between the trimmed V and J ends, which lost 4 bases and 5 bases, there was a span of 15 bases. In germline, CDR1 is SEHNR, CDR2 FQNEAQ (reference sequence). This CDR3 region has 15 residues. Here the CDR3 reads CASSSGRFWNNEQFF. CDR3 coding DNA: TGTGCCAGCAGCTCAGGGAGATTTTGGAACAATGAGCAGTTCTTC.

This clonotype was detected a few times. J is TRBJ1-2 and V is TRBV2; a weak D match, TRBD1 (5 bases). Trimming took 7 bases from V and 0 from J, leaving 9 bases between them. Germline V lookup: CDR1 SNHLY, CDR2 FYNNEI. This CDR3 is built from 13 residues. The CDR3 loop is CASTSQANYGYTF. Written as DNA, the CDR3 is TGTGCCAGCACATCACAGGCTAACTATGGCTACACCTTC.

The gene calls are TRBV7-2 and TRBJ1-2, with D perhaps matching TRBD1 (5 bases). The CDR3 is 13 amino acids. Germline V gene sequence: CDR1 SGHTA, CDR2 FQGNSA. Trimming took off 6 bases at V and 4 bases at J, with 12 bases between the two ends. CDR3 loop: CASRGGRVYGYTF. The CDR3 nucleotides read TGTGCCAGCAGGGGAGGCAGGGTCTATGGCTACACCTTC.

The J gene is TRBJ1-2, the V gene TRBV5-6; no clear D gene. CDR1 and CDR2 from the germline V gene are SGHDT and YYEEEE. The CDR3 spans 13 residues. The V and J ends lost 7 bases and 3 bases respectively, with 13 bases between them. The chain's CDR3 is CASGDTPDYGYTF. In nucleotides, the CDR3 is TGTGCCAGCGGAGACACACCTGACTATGGCTACACCTTC.

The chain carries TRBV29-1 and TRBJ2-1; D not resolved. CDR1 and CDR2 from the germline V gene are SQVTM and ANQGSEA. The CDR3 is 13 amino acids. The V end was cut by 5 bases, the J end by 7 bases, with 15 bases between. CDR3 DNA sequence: TGCAGCGTTTTCATTAGGCACCTTAATGAGCAGTTCTTC. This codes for CSVFIRHLNEQFF.

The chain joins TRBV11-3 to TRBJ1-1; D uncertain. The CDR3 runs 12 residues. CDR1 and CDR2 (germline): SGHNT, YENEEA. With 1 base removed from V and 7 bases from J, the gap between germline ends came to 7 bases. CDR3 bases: TGTGCCAGCAGCTTAGGGGGAGGTGAAGCTTTCTTT. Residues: CASSLGGGEAFF.